This is a list of T cell receptor beta chains from one sample in a study of identifying expanded T cells in peripheral blood. Some clones are missing from TCRdb's copy, which holds only in-frame ones; the method was immunoSEQ multiplex PCR. The sample holds some 75,000 clones, about nine tenths seen once. The sequencing sample was made of blood. These receptors originate from a person aged 18 to 75 in good health. CDR3s include the opening cysteine and the closing phenylalanine or tryptophan. D genes are given only for firm matches. Rows may omit the clone size; those that give it use once, few, many or a size class.

>.|.|TRBV5-6|TRBJ2-7
TGTGCCAGCAGCTTGGTCTCCTACGAGCAGTACTTC
CASSLVSYEQYF
>.|once|TRBV15|TRBJ2-3
TGTGCCACCAGCAGGCTACCTCGAGCGCTAGATACGCAGTATTTT
CATSRLPRALDTQYF
>.|.|TRBV2|TRBJ1-2
TGTGCCAGCAGTGACGGCAGGGCTGGCTACACCTTC
CASSDGRAGYTF
>.|.|TRBV7-7|TRBJ2-1
TGTGCCAGCAGCTCGGAACTAGAAGAGCAGTTCTTC
CASSSELEEQFF
>.|.|TRBV2|TRBJ2-5
TGTGCCAGCCGGGCGGGGAATGCGGAGACCCAGTACTTC
CASRAGNAETQYF
>TRBD1|.|TRBV6-4|TRBJ2-3
TGTGCCAGCAGTCCGACAGGGGCAAGCACAGATACGCAGTATTTT
CASSPTGASTDTQYF
>.|.|TRBV29-1|TRBJ1-2
TGCAGCGTTGTGTTAAGTTTCTATGGCTACACCTTC
CSVVLSFYGYTF
>.|.|TRBV13|TRBJ2-2
TGTGCCAGCAGCTTAGGCACCGGGGAGCTGTTTTTT
CASSLGTGELFF
>.|.|TRBV2|TRBJ1-5
TGTGCCAGCAGCTTACAGGGTTCAATGGAGCCCCAGCATTTT
CASSLQGSMEPQHF
>TRBD1|.|TRBV29-1|TRBJ2-7
TGCAGCGTTTCGGCAGGGGGAAGGGGTGAGCAGTACTTC
CSVSAGGRGEQYF
>.|.|TRBV18|TRBJ2-7
TGTGCCAGCTCACCGGAGGGACGATCGGGCGAGCAGTACTTC
CASSPEGRSGEQYF
>.|.|TRBV7-8|TRBJ2-7
TGTGCCAGCAGCCTATCCGGGCGCTCCTACGAGCAGTACTTC
CASSLSGRSYEQYF
>.|once|TRBV4-3|TRBJ1-1
TGCGCCAGCAGCCAAGATGGGACGAACACTGAAGCTTTCTTT
CASSQDGTNTEAFF
>TRBD1|.|TRBV19|TRBJ2-5
TGTGCCAGTAGCCCACTGACAGGGGGCCGGGAGACCCAGTACTTC
CASSPLTGGRETQYF
>TRBD1|.|TRBV23-1|TRBJ2-1
TGCGCCAGCAGTCCCCGGGACAGGGCCTCCTACAATGAGCAGTTCTTC
CASSPRDRASYNEQFF
>.|.|TRBV6-1|TRBJ2-1
TGTGCCAGCATGAGGGCATATGAGCAGTTCTTC
CASMRAYEQFF
>.|.|TRBV18|TRBJ2-7
TGTGCCAGCTCACCGGGGGCTTCCGCATACGAGCAGTACTTC
CASSPGASAYEQYF
>.|.|TRBV7-2|TRBJ2-1
TGTGCCAGCAGACGCTCGGGTACGGGGTACAATGAGCAGTTCTTC
CASRRSGTGYNEQFF
>TRBD1|.|TRBV11-3|TRBJ2-2
TGTGCCAGCAGCTTAAGGCCGGGACAGGGAACCACCGGGGAGCTGTTTTTT
CASSLRPGQGTTGELFF
>.|few|TRBV5-1|TRBJ1-6
TGCGCCAGCGCGGCCAACTTTGTAGTCAGTAATTCACCCCTCCACTTT
CASAANFVVSNSPLHF
>TRBD1|.|TRBV6-4|TRBJ1-2
TGTGCCAGCATCCGGACAGGAGGTAACTATGGCTACACCTTC
CASIRTGGNYGYTF
>.|once|TRBV13|TRBJ2-1
TGTGCCAGCAGCTTCCAGGGGTTCGTCAATGAGCAGTTCTTC
CASSFQGFVNEQFF
>.|.|TRBV5-5|TRBJ1-5
TGTGCCAGCAGCTCCGTACCTGGGGGCAATCAGCCCCAGCATTTT
CASSSVPGGNQPQHF
>TRBD1|.|TRBV5-6|TRBJ2-1
TGTGCCAGCAGCCATGGATGGGGACAGGGTACCAATGAGCAGTTCTTC
CASSHGWGQGTNEQFF
>.|.|TRBV4-1|TRBJ2-6
TGCGCCAGCAGCCCATGGGTACCTGGGGCCAACGTCCTGACTTTC
CASSPWVPGANVLTF
>TRBD2|once|TRBV7-2|TRBJ2-7
TGTGCCAGCAGCAGGATTCGAGCGGGGCAGTACGAGCAGTACTTC
CASSRIRAGQYEQYF
>TRBD1|.|TRBV28|TRBJ1-4
TGTGCCAGCAGTTTCGTTGCAGGGGGCCCCCTTCGGGAAAAACTGTTTTTT
CASSFVAGGPLREKLFF
>.|.|TRBV6-1|TRBJ2-7
TGTGCCAGCAGTCGGGACGTACCGGGCGAGCAGTACTTC
CASSRDVPGEQYF
>TRBD1|.|TRBV9|TRBJ1-1
TGTGCCAGCAGCATAGGGACCGGGACAGCTGAAGCTTTCTTT
CASSIGTGTAEAFF
>.|.|TRBV6-5|TRBJ1-6
TGTGCCAGCAGTCAGGGGAGACTTTATAATTCACCCCTCCACTTT
CASSQGRLYNSPLHF
>.|.|TRBV30|TRBJ1-6
TGTGCCTGGAGTGGGGGTTGGGATAATTCACCCCTCCACTTT
CAWSGGWDNSPLHF
>.|few|TRBV7-2|TRBJ2-7
TGTGCCAGCAGCTTAGCAGGGGGCTCCTACGAGCAGTACTTC
CASSLAGGSYEQYF
>.|.|TRBV5-1|TRBJ1-1
TGCGCCAGCAGCATGGACGTCAGCATGAACACTGAAGCTTTCTTT
CASSMDVSMNTEAFF
>.|.|TRBV5-1|TRBJ1-1
TGCGCCAGCAGCTCTGGGGGCAGGGTGGGTGACACTGAAGCTTTCTTT
CASSSGGRVGDTEAFF
>.|.|TRBV7-6|TRBJ2-7
TGTGCCAGCAGCTTAGTCTTGGACAGCACCTACGAGCAGTACTTC
CASSLVLDSTYEQYF
>.|.|TRBV11-2|TRBJ2-7
TGTGCCAGCAGCTTAGTGGACGAGCAGTACTTC
CASSLVDEQYF
>TRBD2|once|TRBV29-1|TRBJ2-5
TGCAGCGTTGAAGATACTAGCGGTGAGACCCAGTACTTC
CSVEDTSGETQYF